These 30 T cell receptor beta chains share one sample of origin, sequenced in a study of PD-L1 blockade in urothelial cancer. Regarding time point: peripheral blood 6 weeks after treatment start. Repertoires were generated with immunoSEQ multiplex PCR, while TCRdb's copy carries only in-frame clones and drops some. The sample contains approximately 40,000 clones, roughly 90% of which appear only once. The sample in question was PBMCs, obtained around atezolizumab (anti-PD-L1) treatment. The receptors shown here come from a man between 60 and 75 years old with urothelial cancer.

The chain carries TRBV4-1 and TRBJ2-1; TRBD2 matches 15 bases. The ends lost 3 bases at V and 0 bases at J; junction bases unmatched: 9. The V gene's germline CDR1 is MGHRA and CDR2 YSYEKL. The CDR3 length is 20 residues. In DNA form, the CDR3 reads TGCGCCAGCAGCCAGGACCGAGGGACTAGCGGGAGGACCTCCTACAATGAGCAGTTCTTC. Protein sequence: CASSQDRGTSGRTSYNEQFF.

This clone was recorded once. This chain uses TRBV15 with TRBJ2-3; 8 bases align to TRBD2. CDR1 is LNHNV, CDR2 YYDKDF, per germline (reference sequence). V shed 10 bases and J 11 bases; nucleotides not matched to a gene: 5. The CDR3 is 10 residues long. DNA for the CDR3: TGTGCCAAAGAGGCGGGAGGGCAGTATTTT. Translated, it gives CAKEAGGQYF.

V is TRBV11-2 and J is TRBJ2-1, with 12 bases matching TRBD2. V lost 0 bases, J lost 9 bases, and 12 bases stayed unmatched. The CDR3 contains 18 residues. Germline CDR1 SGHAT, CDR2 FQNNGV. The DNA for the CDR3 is TGTGCCAGCAGCTTAGATTGGGGGGCTAGCGGGAGGGCCACTGAGCAGTTCTTC. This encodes CASSLDWGASGRATEQFF.

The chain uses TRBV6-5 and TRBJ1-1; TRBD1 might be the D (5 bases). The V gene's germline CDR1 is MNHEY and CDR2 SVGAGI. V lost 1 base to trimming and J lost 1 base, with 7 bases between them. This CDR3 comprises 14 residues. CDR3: CASSYYGANTEAFF. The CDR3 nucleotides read TGTGCCAGCAGTTACTATGGGGCGAACACTGAAGCTTTCTTT.

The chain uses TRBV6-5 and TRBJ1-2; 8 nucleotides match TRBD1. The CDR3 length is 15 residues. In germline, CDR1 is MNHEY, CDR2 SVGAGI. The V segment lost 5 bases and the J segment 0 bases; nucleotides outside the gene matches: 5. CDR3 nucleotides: TGTGCCAGCAGTAGGCAGGGGGCGCCTAACTATGGCTACACCTTC. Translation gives CASSRQGAPNYGYTF.

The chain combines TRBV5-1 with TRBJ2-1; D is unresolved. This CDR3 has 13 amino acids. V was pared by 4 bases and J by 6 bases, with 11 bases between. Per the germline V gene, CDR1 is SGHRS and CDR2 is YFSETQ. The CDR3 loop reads CASSPAPPNEQFF. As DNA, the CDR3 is TGCGCCAGCAGCCCCGCGCCGCCCAATGAGCAGTTCTTC. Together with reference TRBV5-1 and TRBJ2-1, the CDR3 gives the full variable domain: KAGVTQTPRYLIKTRGQQVTLSCSPISGHRSVSWYQQTPGQGLQFLFEYFSETQRNKGNFPGRFSGRQFSNSRSEMNVSTLELGDSALYLCASSPAPPNEQFFGPGTRLTVL.

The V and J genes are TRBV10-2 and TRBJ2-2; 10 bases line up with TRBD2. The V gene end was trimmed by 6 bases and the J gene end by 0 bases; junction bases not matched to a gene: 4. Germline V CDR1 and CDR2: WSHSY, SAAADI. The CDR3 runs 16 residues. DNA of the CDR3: TGCGCCAGCAGAGAAGGGACTAGCGCGAACACCGGGGAGCTGTTTTTT. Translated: CASREGTSANTGELFF.

In DNA form, the CDR3 reads TGTGCCAGCAGTTTATTAGCGGTGAATGAGCAGTTCTTC. Translating gives CASSLLAVNEQFF. V usage is TRBV27 and J usage is TRBJ2-1, with D tentatively TRBD2 (6 bases). In germline, CDR1 is MNHEY, CDR2 SMNVEV (reference sequence). This CDR3 region has 13 residues. Trimming removed 1 base at V and 7 bases at J, with 8 bases between.

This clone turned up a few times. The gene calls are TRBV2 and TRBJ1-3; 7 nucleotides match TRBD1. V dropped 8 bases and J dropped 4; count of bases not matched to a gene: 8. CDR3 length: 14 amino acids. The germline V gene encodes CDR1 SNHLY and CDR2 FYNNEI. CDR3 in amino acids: CASSQGVVGNTIYF. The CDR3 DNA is TGTGCCAGCTCCCAGGGGGTAGTAGGAAACACCATATATTTT.

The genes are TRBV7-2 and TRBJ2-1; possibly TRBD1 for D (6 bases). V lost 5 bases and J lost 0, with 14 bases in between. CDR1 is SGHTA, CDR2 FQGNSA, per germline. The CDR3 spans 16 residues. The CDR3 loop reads CASSRTALSSYNEQFF. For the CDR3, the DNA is TGTGCCAGCAGCCGGACAGCGCTGAGCTCCTACAATGAGCAGTTCTTC.

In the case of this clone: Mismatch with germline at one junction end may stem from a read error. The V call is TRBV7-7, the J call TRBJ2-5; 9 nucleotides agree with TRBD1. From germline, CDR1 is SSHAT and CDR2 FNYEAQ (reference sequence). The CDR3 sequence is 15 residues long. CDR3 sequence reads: CASTATGTGKETQYF. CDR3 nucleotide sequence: TGTGCTAGCACCGCGACCGGGACAGGGAAGGAGACCCAGTACTTC. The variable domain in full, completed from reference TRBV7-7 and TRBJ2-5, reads GAGVSQSPRYKVTKRGQDVTLRCDPISSHATLYWYQQALGQGPEFLTYFNYEAQPDKSGLPSDRFSAERPEGSISTLTIQRTEQRDSAMYRCASTATGTGKETQYFGPGTRLLVL.

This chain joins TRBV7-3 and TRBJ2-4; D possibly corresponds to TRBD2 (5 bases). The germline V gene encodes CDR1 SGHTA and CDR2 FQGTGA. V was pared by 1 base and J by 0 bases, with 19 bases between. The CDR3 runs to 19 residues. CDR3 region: CASSLNRPAGRLAKNIQYF. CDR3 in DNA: TGTGCCAGCAGCTTAAATAGACCGGCGGGCAGACTAGCCAAAAACATTCAGTACTTC.

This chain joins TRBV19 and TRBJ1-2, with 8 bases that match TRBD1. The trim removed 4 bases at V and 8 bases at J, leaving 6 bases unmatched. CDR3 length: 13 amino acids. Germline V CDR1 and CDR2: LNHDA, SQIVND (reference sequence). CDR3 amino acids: CASSTRQGYGYTF. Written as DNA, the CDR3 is TGTGCCAGTAGTACCCGACAGGGGTACGGCTACACCTTC.

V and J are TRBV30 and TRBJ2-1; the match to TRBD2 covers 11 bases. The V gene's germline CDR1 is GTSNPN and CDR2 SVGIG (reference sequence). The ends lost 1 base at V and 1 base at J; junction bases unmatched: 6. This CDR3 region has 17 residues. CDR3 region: CAWSGLRLAGSYNEQFF. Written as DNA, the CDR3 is TGTGCCTGGAGTGGGCTTCGACTAGCGGGGTCCTACAATGAGCAGTTCTTC.

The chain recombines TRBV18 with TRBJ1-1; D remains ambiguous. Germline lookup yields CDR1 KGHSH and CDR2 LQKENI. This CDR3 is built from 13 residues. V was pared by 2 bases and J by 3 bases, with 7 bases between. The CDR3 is CASSPGRDTEAFF. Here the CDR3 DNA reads TGTGCCAGCTCACCAGGCCGGGACACTGAAGCTTTCTTT.

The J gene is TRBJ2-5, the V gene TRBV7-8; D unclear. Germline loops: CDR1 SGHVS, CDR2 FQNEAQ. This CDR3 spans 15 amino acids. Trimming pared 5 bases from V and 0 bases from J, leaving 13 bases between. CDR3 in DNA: TGTGCCAGCAGCCAGAACAGCAGGAACCAAGAGACCCAGTACTTC. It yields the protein CASSQNSRNQETQYF.

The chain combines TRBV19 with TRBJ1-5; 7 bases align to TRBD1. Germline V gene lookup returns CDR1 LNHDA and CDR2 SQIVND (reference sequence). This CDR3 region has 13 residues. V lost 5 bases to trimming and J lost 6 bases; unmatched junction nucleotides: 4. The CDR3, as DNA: TGTGCCAGTAGTTCTTCAGGGGGTCAGCCCCAGCATTTT. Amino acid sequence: CASSSSGGQPQHF.

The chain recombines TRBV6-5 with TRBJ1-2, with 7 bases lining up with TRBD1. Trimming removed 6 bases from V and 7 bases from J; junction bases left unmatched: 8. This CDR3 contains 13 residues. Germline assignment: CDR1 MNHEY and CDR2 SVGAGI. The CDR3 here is CASSSGTARGYTF. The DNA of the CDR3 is TGTGCCAGCAGCTCCGGGACAGCGCGTGGCTACACCTTC.

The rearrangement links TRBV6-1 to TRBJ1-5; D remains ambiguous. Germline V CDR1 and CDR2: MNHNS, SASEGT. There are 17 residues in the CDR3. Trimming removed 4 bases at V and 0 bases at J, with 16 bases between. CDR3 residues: CASSGGEPRYSNQPQHF. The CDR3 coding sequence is TGTGCCAGCAGTGGCGGGGAACCGCGTTATAGCAATCAGCCCCAGCATTTT.

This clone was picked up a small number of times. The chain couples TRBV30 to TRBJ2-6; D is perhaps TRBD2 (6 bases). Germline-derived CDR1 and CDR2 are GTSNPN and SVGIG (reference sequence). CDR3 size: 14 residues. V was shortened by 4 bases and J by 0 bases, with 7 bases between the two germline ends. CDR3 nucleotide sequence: TGTGCCTGGACGGGGGACTCTGGGGCCAACGTCCTGACTTTC. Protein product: CAWTGDSGANVLTF.

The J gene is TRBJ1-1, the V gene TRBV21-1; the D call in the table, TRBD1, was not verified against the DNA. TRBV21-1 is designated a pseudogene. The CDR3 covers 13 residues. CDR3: CASSPQGVTEAFF. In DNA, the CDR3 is TGTGCCAGCAGCCCCCAGGGCGTTACTGAAGCTTTCTTT.

The CDR3 region is CASSPGAGLPGYEQYF. The CDR3 region has the DNA TGTGCCAGCAGCCCCGGGGCGGGGCTCCCCGGTTACGAGCAGTACTTC. The rearrangement joins TRBV5-4 to TRBJ2-7, with TRBD2 as a possible D gene (6 bases). CDR1 and CDR2 (germline): SGHNT, YYREEE (reference sequence). CDR3 length: 16 amino acids. The V gene lost 4 bases and the J gene lost 4 bases, with 21 bases spanning the gap.

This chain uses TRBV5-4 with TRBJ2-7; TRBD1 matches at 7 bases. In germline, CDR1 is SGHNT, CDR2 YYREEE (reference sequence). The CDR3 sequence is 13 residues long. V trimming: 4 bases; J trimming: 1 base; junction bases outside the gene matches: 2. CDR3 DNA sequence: TGTGCCAGCAGCCGGGGACAGTCCTACGAGCAGTACTTC. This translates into CASSRGQSYEQYF.

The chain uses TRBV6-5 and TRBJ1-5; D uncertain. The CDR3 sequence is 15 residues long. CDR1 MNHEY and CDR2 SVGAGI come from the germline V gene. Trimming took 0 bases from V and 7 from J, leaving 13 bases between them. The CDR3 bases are TGTGCCAGCAGTTACTCTTTGGGTCTAGGACAGCCCCAGCATTTT. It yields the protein CASSYSLGLGQPQHF.

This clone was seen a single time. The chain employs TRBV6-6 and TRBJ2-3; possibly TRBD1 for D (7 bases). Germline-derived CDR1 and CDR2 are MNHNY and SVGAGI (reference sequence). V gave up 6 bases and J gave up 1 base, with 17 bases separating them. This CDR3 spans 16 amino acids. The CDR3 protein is CASSRPQGGGTDTQYF. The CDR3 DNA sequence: TGTGCCAGCAGCCGTCCCCAGGGGGGTGGCACAGATACGCAGTATTTT.

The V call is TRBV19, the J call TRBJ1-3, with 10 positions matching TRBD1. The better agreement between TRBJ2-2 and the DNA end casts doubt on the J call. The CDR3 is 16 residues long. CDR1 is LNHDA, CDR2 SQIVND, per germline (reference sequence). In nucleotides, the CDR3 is TGTGCCAGTAGACAAAGGGACAGGGGGAACACCGGGGAGCTGTTTTTT. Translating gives CASRQRDRGNTGELFF.

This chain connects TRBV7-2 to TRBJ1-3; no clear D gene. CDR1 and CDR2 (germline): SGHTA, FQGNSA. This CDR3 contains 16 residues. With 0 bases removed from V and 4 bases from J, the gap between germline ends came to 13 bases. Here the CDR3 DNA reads TGTGCCAGCAGCTTAGCGCCCGCTAGTGCCGGAAACACCATATATTTT. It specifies CASSLAPASAGNTIYF.

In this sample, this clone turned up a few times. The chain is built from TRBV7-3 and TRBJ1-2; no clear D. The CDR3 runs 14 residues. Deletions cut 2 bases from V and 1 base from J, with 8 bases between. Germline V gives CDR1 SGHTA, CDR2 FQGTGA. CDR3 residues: CASSLSRINYGYTF. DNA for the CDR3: TGTGCCAGCAGCTTATCCAGAATTAACTATGGCTACACCTTC.

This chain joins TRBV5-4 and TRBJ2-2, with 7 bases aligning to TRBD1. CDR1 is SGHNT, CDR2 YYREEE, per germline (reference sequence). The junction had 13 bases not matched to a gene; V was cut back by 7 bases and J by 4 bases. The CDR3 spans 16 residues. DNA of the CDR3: TGTGCCAGCGGCCTCCGACAGGGCCCAGGCACCGGGGAGCTGTTTTTT. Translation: CASGLRQGPGTGELFF.

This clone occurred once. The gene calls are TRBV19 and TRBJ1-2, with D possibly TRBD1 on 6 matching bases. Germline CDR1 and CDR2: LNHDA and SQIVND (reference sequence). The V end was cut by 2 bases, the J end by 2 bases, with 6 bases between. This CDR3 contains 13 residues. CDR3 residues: CASSIQGNYGYTF. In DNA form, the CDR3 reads TGTGCCAGTAGTATACAGGGGAACTATGGCTACACCTTC.